This TCR beta chain comes out of a study of blood T cell repertoires in COVID-19. Study overall: Samples representing acute and convalescent COVID-19 were sourced from the United States, Italy and Spain. Sources were T cells, B-cell-depleted T cells, or PBMCs; the material itself was cDNA or gDNA.

Per the study methods: Amplification of reference gene primers was used by the study to estimate nucleated cell counts. Here immunoSEQ multiplex PCR was the method, and the copy in TCRdb shows in-frame clones only, minus some. The DNA gave D and trimming, while V, J and clone size come from that table. The sample records 200,000 to 300,000 clones, more than 75% being singletons. Sequenced material: peripheral blood. The sequence was obtained from a woman aged 50 to 60 with acute or convalescent COVID-19.

Written as DNA, the CDR3 is TGTGCCAGCAGGGCCCAGGGCTTTGGCGCTGGAAACACCATATATTTT. Residues: CASRAQGFGAGNTIYF. The gene calls are TRBV27 and TRBJ1-3, with D possibly being TRBD1 (5 bases). Germline assignment: CDR1 MNHEY and CDR2 SMNVEV (reference sequence). Trimming left V 6 bases short and J 2 bases short, with 17 bases between. There are 16 residues in the CDR3.